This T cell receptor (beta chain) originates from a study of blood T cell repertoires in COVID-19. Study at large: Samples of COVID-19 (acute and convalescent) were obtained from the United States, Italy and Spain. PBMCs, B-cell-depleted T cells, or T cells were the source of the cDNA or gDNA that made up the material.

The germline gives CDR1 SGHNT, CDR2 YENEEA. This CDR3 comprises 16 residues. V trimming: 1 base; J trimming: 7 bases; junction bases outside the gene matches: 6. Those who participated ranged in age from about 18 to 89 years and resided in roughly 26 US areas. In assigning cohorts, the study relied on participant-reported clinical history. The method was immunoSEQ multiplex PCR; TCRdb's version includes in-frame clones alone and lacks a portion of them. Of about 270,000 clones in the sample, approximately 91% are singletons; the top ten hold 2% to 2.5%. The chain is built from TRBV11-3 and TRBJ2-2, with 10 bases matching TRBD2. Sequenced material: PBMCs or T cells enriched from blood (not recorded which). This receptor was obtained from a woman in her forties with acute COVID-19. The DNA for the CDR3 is TGTGCCAGCAGCTTAGGGCTAGCGGGAGCAAACGGGGAGCTGTTTTTT. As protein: CASSLGLAGANGELFF.